A single sample is the source of the 24 T cell receptor beta chains below, sequenced in a study of T-cell reconstitution after alpha-beta-depleted transplantation in children. Unique molecular identifiers were incorporated during preparation of the TCRbeta library. TCRdb redid the calling of the PCR reads with MiXCR, one entry per CDR3 protein. The table includes about 400,000 distinct CDR3 sequences, roughly 14% detected once. The specimen was PBMCs, collected from the stem cell graft. The receptors here all came from a human donor who donated a stem cell graft to a child with Fanconi anemia.

This clonotype was seen many times. The V and J genes are TRBV10-2 and TRBJ1-3, with D hard to call. This CDR3 is 13 amino acids long. V was clipped by 1 base and J by 0 bases, with 1 base between them. The germline CDR1 and CDR2 sequences are WSHSY and SAAADI. CDR3 residues: CASSEYSGNTIYF. Here the CDR3 DNA reads TGCGCCAGCAGTGAGTACTCTGGAAACACCATATATTTT.

This clonotype was counted only a few times. J is TRBJ2-2 and V is TRBV3-1, with D unclear. The CDR3 is made up of 17 amino acids. CDR1 is LGHDT and CDR2 is YNNKEL in the germline V gene (reference sequence). Trimming removed 1 base at V and 0 bases at J, with 12 bases between. CDR3 nucleotides: TGTGCCAGCAGCCAAGTCGGGTACGGTGCGAACACCGGGGAGCTGTTTTTT. Translated: CASSQVGYGANTGELFF.

V gene TRBV7-6 combines with J gene TRBJ1-3, with D unresolved. Germline assignment: CDR1 SGHVS and CDR2 FNYEAQ. The V and J ends lost 0 bases and 3 bases respectively, with 15 bases between them. The CDR3 is 17 residues long. This CDR3 reads CASSLAASGIHGNTIYF. The DNA of the CDR3 is TGTGCCAGCAGCTTAGCGGCATCGGGGATACATGGAAACACCATATATTTT.

J is TRBJ2-7 and V is TRBV20-1; possible D gene TRBD1, 5 bases. V lost 2 bases, J lost 1 base, and 12 bases lay in between. This CDR3 comprises 14 residues. Germline CDR1 reads DFQATT; CDR2 reads SNEGSKA (reference sequence). In DNA, the CDR3 is TGCAGTGCTAGACAGGGTTCGAGGTCCTACGAGCAGTACTTC. It yields the protein CSARQGSRSYEQYF.

This clonotype was found many times. The rearrangement uses TRBV5-1 and TRBJ2-1, with D uncertain. The germline gives CDR1 SGHRS, CDR2 YFSETQ. The CDR3 spans 13 residues. Trimming stripped 0 bases from V and 5 bases from J, with 6 bases between. The CDR3 loop is CASSLDPDNEQFF. The CDR3 coding sequence is TGCGCCAGCAGCTTGGATCCTGACAATGAGCAGTTCTTC.

This clonotype was detected many times. The chain recombines TRBV7-2 with TRBJ1-2; the D gene is possibly TRBD1 (5 bases). Looked up from germline, CDR1 is SGHTA and CDR2 is FQGNSA. The germline V and J ends were trimmed by 3 bases and 5 bases, with 22 bases remaining between them. The CDR3 contains 17 residues. In DNA, the CDR3 is TGTGCCAGCAGCTTTATTTCTAGCGATCGGGGGAATTATGGCTACACCTTC. Translated: CASSFISSDRGNYGYTF.

This clonotype was counted at least ten times. The chain has TRBV10-3 and TRBJ2-2; D tentatively reads TRBD1 or TRBD2 (6 bases each). V lost 0 bases and J 4 bases, leaving 9 bases between the germline ends. In germline, CDR1 is ENHRY, CDR2 SYGVKD. The CDR3 consists of 15 residues. CDR3 region: CAISESGGLTGELFF. CDR3 coding DNA: TGTGCCATCAGTGAGTCGGGGGGCCTCACCGGGGAGCTGTTTTTT.

The chain links TRBV29-1 to TRBJ1-1; 7 bases line up with TRBD1. CDR3 length equals 16 residues. Germline V gene sequence: CDR1 SQVTM, CDR2 ANQGSEA. The V gene end was trimmed by 5 bases and the J gene end by 2 bases; junction bases not matched to a gene: 14. CDR3 coding DNA: TGCAGCGTTCTAGGACAGGCTAGAGGGGATAACACTGAAGCTTTCTTT. Amino acid sequence: CSVLGQARGDNTEAFF.

This clonotype was counted a few times. V usage is TRBV7-2 and J usage is TRBJ2-1; D is unresolved. Trimming stripped 5 bases from V and 8 bases from J, with 22 bases between. Germline CDR1 SGHTA, CDR2 FQGNSA. This CDR3 is 16 amino acids long. The CDR3 sequence: CASSPPAAPSGDEQFF. As DNA, the CDR3 is TGTGCCAGCAGCCCCCCGGCCGCCCCATCTGGAGATGAGCAGTTCTTC.

This clonotype was detected ten times or more. The gene calls are TRBV12-3 or TRBV12-4 and TRBJ2-2, with D uncertain. This CDR3 is built from 13 residues. V lost 6 bases and J lost 4, with 9 bases in between. Here the CDR3 reads CASRSISTGELFF. The CDR3 DNA reads as TGTGCCAGCAGATCTATCAGCACCGGGGAGCTGTTTTTT.

This clonotype has only a few counts. V usage is TRBV10-3 and J usage is TRBJ1-1; 7 bases line up with TRBD1. Germline V CDR1 and CDR2: ENHRY, SYGVKD. Unmatched junction bases numbered 7, after V lost 4 bases and J lost 5 bases. The CDR3 is made up of 14 amino acids. The CDR3 here is CAISAGGLRTEAFF. In DNA form, the CDR3 reads TGTGCCATCAGTGCAGGGGGATTGAGAACTGAAGCTTTCTTT.

This clonotype was recorded at least ten times. This chain connects TRBV12-3 or TRBV12-4 to TRBJ1-2; no definite D call. Trimming took 0 bases from V and 8 from J, leaving 10 bases between them. This CDR3 comprises 13 residues. The CDR3 nucleotides read TGTGCCAGCAGTTTAGCGATCCGTCGCGGCTACACCTTC. Translated, it gives CASSLAIRRGYTF.

This chain links TRBV7-2 with TRBJ2-1, with a weak D call TRBD2 (5 bases). CDR1 is SGHTA, CDR2 FQGNSA, per germline. The CDR3 has 13 residues. V lost 3 bases and J lost 5, with 8 bases in between. The CDR3 loop is CASSFSEDNEQFF. The CDR3 bases are TGTGCCAGCAGCTTTTCGGAGGACAATGAGCAGTTCTTC.

The sample holds many counts of this clonotype. The rearrangement links TRBV9 to TRBJ2-5, with 7 bases fitting TRBD2. V was clipped by 3 bases and J by 1 base; unmatched bases: 3. CDR1 is SGDLS and CDR2 is YYNGEE in the germline V gene. This CDR3 comprises 14 residues. The CDR3 reads CASSAGTTQETQYF. DNA of the CDR3: TGTGCCAGCAGCGCCGGGACTACCCAAGAGACCCAGTACTTC.

The CDR3 loop reads CASSPSDRDTEAFF. Written as DNA, the CDR3 is TGTGCCAGCAGTCCCTCGGACAGGGACACTGAAGCTTTCTTT. The chain uses TRBV12-3 or TRBV12-4 and TRBJ1-1; 8 bases line up with TRBD1. V dropped 5 bases and J dropped 3; count of bases not matched to a gene: 5. CDR3 length: 14 residues.

The V and J genes are TRBV6-2 or TRBV6-3 and TRBJ2-1; tentatively, D is TRBD2 (6 bases). Trimming removed 10 bases at V and 6 bases at J, with 16 bases between. The germline CDR1 and CDR2 sequences are MNHEY and SVGEGT. The CDR3 extends over 13 amino acids. CDR3 bases: TGTGCCACCTGCAGGGACTCGGGCAATGAGCAGTTCTTC. As protein: CATCRDSGNEQFF.

There are a few counts of this clonotype. This chain connects TRBV5-1 to TRBJ2-5, with D maybe TRBD2 (5 bases). Trimming removed 7 bases from V and 5 bases from J, with 15 bases in between. This CDR3 has 13 residues. Germline V CDR1 and CDR2: SGHRS, YFSETQ. The CDR3 sequence is CASGKGVVETQYF. DNA of the CDR3: TGCGCCAGCGGAAAGGGAGTGGTGGAGACCCAGTACTTC.

This clonotype was seen ten or more times. CDR3 coding DNA: TGTGCCAGCAGCCTTTTACAGGGGGTGAACACTGAAGCTTTCTTT. It specifies CASSLLQGVNTEAFF. V and J are TRBV5-4 and TRBJ1-1; 8 nucleotides match TRBD1. Germline V gives CDR1 SGHNT, CDR2 YYREEE (reference sequence). The CDR3 is 15 amino acids. Unmatched junction bases numbered 5, after V lost 4 bases and J lost 0 bases.

This clonotype occurred many times. This chain uses TRBV11-1 with TRBJ2-5, with 7 nucleotides matching TRBD2. The germline CDR1 and CDR2 sequences are SGHAT and FQDESV (reference sequence). This CDR3 is built from 15 residues. V dropped 5 bases and J dropped 4; count of bases not matched to a gene: 10. The CDR3 here is CASSDRMTSRETQYF. Here the CDR3 DNA reads TGTGCCAGCAGCGACCGCATGACTAGCCGAGAGACCCAGTACTTC.

This clonotype was seen just once. The chain links TRBV12-5 to TRBJ2-7; perhaps TRBD1 as D (5 bases). Trimming removed 1 base at V and 0 bases at J, with 10 bases between. The CDR3 length is 15 residues. Germline CDR1 reads LGHNT; CDR2 reads FRNRAP. This chain's CDR3 is CASGLALTVSYEQYF. As DNA, the CDR3 is TGTGCTAGTGGTTTGGCTCTGACAGTCTCCTACGAGCAGTACTTC.

The chain uses TRBV7-9 and TRBJ2-3, with D possibly being TRBD2 (6 bases). The germline V and J ends were trimmed by 5 bases and 6 bases, with 24 bases remaining between them. The CDR3 spans 17 residues. The germline gives CDR1 SEHNR, CDR2 FQNEAQ (reference sequence). CDR3 nucleotides: TGTGCCAGCAGCCGTTCTCCGACTAGAACGGGGTCGGATACGCAGTATTTT. This codes for CASSRSPTRTGSDTQYF.

The genes are TRBV12-5 and TRBJ2-7; 8 bases are a match to TRBD2. There are 15 residues in the CDR3. Trimming took 1 base from V and 4 from J; bases not matched to a gene: 6. The germline gives CDR1 LGHNT, CDR2 FRNRAP. CDR3 residues: CASGLGLAILYEQYF. The CDR3 DNA is TGTGCTAGTGGTTTGGGACTAGCGATTCTGTACGAGCAGTACTTC.

The table lists this clonotype with many counts. This sequence joins TRBV29-1 and TRBJ1-3, with D possibly being TRBD1 (5 bases). CDR3 length: 13 residues. CDR1 and CDR2 (germline): SQVTM, ANQGSEA. Trimming pared 6 bases from V and 2 bases from J, leaving 11 bases between. The CDR3 coding sequence is TGCAGCGTCGCGGACACGGCTGGAAACACCATATATTTT. Residues: CSVADTAGNTIYF.

This chain joins TRBV6-1 and TRBJ2-7; TRBD1 aligns across 10 bases. Per germline, CDR1 MNHNS and CDR2 SASEGT. This CDR3 spans 16 amino acids. Germline trimming cut 7 bases from V and 7 bases from J; bases unmatched to any gene: 16. The CDR3 nucleotides are TGTGCCAGCACCTCCTTAAAAGGGACAGGGGATAGAGAGCAGTACTTC. Translated: CASTSLKGTGDREQYF.